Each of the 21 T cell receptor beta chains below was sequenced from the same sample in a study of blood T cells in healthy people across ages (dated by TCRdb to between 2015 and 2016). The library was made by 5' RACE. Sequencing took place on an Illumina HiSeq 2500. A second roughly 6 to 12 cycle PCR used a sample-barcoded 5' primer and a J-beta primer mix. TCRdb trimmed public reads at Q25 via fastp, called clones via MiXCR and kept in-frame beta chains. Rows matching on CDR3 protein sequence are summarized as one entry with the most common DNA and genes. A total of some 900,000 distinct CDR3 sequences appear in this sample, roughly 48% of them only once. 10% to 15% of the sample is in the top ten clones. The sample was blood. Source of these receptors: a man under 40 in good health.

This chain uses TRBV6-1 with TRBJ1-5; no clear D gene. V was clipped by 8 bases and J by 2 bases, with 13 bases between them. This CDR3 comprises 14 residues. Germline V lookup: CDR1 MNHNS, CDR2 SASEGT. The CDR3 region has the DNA TGTGCCAGCGCTCACCGAGTCGGCAATCAGCCCCAGCATTTT. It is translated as CASAHRVGNQPQHF.

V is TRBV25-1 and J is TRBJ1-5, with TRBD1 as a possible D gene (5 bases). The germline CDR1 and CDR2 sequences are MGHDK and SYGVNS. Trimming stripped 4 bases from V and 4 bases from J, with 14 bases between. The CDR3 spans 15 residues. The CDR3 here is CASSGRGAGNQPQHF. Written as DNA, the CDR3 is TGTGCCAGCAGTGGACGGGGCGCGGGGAATCAGCCCCAGCATTTT.

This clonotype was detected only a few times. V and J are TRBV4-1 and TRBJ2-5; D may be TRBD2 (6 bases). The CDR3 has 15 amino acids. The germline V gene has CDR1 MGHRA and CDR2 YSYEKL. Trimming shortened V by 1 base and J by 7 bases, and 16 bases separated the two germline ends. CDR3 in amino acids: CASSQGAGTLGTQYF. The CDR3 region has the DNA TGCGCCAGCAGCCAAGGAGCTGGGACTCTGGGGACCCAGTACTTC.

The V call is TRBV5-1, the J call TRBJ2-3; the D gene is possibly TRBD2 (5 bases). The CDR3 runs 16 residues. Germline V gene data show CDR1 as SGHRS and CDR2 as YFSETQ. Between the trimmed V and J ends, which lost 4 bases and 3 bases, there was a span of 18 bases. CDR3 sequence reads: CASSPGGPQGTDTQYF. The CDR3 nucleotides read TGCGCCAGCAGCCCTGGAGGACCTCAAGGGACAGATACGCAGTATTTT.

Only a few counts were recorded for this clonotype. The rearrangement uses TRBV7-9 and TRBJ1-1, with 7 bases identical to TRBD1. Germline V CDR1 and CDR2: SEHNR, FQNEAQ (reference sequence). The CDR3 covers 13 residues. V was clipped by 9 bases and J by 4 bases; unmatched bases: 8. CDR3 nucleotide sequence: TGTGCCAGACAAGACAGGGAGGGCACTGAAGCTTTCTTT. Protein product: CARQDREGTEAFF.

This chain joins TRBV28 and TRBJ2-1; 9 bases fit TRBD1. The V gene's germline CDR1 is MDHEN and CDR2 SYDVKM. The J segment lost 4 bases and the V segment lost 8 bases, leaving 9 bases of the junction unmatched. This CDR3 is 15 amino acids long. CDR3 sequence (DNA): TGTGCCAGCGTCGACGACAGGGGGTTATACAATGAGCAGTTCTTC. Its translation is CASVDDRGLYNEQFF.

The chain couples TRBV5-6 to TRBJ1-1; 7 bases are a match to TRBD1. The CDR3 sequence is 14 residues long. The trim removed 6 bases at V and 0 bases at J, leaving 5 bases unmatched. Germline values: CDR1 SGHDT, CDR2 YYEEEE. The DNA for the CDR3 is TGTGCCAGCATCAGACAGGGTTTGAACACTGAAGCTTTCTTT. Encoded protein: CASIRQGLNTEAFF.

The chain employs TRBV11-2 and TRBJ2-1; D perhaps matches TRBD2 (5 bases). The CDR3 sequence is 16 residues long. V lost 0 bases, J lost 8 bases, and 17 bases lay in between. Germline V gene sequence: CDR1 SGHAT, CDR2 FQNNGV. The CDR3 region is CASSLDRGKGSDEQFF. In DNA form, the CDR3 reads TGTGCCAGCAGCTTAGATAGAGGGAAGGGTTCCGATGAGCAGTTCTTC.

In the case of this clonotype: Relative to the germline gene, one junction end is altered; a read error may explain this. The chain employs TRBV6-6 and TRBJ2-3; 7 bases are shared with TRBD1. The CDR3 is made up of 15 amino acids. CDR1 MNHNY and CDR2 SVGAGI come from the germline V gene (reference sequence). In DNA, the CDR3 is TGTGCCAGCAGCTCAGGGGGTTCGGGCACAGATGCGCAGTATTTT. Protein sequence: CASSSGGSGTDAQYF.

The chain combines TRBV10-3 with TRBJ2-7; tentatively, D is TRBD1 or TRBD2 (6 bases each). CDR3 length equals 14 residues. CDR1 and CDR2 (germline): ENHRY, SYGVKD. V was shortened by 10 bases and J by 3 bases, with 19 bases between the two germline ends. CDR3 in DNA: TGTGCCAGCTGGAGGGGGGACTGGAACTACGAGCAGTACTTC. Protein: CASWRGDWNYEQYF.

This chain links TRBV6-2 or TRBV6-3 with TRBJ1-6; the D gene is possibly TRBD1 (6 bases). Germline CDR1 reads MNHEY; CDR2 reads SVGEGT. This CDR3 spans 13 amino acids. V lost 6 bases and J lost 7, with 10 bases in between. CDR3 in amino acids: CASRMDRNSPLHF. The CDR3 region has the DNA TGTGCCAGCAGAATGGACAGAAATTCACCCCTCCACTTT.

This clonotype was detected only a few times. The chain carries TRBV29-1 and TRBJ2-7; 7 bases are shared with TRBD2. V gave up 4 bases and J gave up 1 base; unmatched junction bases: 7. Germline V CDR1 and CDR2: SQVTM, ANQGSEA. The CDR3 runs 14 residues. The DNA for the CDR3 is TGCAGCGTTGTGTTTTGGGGAGGGTCCTACGAGCAGTACTTC. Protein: CSVVFWGGSYEQYF.

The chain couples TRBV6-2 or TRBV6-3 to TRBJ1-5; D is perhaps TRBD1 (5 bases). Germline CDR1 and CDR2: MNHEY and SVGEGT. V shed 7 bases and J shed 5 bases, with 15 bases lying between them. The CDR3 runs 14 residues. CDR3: CASKPRDGDQPQHF. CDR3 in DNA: TGTGCCAGCAAGCCCAGGGACGGGGATCAGCCCCAGCATTTT.

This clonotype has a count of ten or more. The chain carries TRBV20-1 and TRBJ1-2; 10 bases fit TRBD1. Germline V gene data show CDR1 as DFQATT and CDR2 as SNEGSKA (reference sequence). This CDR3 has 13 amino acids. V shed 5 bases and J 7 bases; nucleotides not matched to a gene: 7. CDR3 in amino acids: CSAAGTGETGYTF. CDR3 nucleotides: TGCAGTGCTGCCGGGACAGGGGAAACTGGCTACACCTTC.

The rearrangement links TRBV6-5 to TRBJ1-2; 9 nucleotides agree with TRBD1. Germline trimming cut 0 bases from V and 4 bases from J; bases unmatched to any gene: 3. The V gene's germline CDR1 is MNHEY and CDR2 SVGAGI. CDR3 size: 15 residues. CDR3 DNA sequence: TGTGCCAGCAGTTACTCGACAGGGGGTCTCTATGGCTACACCTTC. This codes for CASSYSTGGLYGYTF.

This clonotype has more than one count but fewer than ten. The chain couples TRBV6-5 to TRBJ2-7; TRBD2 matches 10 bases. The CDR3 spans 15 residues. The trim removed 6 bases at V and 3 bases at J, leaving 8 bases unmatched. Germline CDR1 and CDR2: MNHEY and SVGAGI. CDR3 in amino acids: CASSLNSGGSYEQYF. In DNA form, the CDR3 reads TGTGCCAGCAGCCTAAATAGCGGGGGGAGCTACGAGCAGTACTTC.

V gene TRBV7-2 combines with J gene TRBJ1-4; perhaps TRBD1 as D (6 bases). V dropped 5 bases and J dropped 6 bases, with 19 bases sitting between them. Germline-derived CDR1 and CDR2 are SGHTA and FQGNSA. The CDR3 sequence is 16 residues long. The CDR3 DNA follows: TGTGCCAGCAGCCGTGGGGGGGCGAGGACTGATGAAAAACTGTTTTTT. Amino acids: CASSRGGARTDEKLFF.

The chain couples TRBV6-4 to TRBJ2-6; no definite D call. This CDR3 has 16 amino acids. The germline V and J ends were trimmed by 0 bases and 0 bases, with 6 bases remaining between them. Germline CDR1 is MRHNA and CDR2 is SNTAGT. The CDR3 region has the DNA TGTGCCAGCAGTGACTCGGGCAGCTCTGGGGCCAACGTCCTGACTTTC. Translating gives CASSDSGSSGANVLTF.

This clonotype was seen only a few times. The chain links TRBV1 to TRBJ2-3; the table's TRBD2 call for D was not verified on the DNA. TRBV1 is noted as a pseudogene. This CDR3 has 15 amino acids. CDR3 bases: TGCACCAGCAGCCAGTCGACTAGCGGGGGAGATACGCAGTATTTT. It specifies CTSSQSTSGGDTQYF.

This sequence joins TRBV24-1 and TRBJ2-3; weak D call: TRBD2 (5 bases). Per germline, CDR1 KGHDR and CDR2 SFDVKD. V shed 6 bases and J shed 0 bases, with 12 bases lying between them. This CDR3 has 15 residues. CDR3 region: CATSPEVGSTDTQYF. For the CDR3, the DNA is TGTGCCACCAGTCCGGAGGTCGGCAGCACAGATACGCAGTATTTT.

As DNA, the CDR3 is TGTGCCAGCAGCTTAGACTCTGCCGGGAATGAGCAGTTCTTC. Translation: CASSLDSAGNEQFF. V usage is TRBV7-2 and J usage is TRBJ2-1; no reliable D call. The V gene lost 1 base and the J gene lost 7 bases, with 11 bases spanning the gap. The CDR3 length is 14 residues. The germline CDR1 and CDR2 sequences are SGHTA and FQGNSA.